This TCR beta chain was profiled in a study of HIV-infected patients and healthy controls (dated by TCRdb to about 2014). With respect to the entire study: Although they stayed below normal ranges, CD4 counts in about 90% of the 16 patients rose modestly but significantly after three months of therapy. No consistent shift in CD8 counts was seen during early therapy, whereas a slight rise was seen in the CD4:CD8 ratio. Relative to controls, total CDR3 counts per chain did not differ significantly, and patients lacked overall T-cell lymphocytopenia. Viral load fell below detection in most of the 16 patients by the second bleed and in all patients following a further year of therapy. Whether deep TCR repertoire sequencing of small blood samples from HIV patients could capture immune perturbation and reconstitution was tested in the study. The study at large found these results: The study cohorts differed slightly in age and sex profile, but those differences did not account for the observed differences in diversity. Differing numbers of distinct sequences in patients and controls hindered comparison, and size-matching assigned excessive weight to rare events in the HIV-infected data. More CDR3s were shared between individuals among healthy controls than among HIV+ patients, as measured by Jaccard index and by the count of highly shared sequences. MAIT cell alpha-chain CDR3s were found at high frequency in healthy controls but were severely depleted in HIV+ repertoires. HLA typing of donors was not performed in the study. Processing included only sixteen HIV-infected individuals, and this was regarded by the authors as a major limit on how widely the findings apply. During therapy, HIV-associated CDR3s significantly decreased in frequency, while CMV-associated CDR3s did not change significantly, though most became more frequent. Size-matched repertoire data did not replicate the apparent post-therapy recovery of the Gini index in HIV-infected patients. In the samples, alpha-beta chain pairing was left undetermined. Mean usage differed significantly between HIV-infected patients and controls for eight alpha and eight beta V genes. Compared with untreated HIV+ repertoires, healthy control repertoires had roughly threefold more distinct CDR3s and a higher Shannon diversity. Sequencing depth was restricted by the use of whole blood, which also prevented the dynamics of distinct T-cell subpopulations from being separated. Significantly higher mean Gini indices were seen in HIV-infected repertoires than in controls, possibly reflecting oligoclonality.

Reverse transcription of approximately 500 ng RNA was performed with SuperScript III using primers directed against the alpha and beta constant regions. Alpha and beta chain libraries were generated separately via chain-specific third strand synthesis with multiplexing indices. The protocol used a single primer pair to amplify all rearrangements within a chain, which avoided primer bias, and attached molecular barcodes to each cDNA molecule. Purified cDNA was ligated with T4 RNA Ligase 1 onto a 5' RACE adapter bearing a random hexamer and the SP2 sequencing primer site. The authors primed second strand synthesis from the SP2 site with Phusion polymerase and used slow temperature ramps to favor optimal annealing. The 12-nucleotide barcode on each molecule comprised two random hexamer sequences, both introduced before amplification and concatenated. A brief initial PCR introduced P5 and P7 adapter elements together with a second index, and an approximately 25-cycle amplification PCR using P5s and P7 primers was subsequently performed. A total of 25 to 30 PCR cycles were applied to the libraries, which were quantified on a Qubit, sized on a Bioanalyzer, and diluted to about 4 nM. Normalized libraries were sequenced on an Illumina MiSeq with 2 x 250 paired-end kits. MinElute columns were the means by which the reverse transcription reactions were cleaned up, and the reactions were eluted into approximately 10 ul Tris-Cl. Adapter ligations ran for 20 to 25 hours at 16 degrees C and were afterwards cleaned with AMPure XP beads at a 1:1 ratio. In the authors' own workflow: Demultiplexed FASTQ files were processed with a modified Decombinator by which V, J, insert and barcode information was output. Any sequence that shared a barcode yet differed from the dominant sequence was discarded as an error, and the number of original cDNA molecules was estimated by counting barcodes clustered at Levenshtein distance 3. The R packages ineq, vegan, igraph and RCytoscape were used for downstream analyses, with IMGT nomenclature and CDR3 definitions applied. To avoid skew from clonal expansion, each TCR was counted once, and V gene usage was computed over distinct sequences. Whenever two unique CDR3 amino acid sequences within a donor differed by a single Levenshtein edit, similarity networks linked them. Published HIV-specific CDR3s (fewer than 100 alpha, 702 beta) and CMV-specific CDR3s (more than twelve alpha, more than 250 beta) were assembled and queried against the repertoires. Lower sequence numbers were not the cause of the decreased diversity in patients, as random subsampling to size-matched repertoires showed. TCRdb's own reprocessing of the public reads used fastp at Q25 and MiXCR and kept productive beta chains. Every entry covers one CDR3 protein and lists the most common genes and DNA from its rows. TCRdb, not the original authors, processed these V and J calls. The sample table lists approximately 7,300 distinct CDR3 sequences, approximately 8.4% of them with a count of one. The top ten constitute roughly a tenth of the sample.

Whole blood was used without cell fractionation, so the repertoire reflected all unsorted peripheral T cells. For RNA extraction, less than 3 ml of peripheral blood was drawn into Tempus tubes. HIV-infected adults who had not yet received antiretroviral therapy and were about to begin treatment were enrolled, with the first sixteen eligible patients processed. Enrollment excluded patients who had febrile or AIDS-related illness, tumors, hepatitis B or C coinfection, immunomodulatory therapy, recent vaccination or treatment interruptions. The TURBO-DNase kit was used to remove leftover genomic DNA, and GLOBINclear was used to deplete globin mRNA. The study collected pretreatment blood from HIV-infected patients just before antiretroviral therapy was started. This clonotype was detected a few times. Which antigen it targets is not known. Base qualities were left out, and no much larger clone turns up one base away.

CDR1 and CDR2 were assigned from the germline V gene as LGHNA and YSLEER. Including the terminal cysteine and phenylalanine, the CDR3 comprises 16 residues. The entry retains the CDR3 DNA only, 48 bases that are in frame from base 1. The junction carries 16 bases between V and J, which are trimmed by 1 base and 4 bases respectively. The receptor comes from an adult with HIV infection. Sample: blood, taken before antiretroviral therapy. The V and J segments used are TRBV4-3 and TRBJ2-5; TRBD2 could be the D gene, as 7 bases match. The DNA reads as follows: TGCGCCAGCAGCCAAGGACTAGCTGGAGGGGGAGAGACCCAGTACTTC. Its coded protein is CASSQGLAGGGETQYF.